The clone carrying this TCR beta chain has a count of ten or more. Its antigen is unidentified. The entry originates in a study of T cells in Graves' hyperthyroidism and ophthalmopathy. Study results and caveats: Most expanded thyroid clonotypes above 0.001 also appeared in blood.

Patients having uncontrolled infection, another autoimmune disease, pregnancy or lactation were not included. On the basis of clinical symptoms, serum thyroxine and TRAb, thyroid ultrasound and orbital computed tomography, diagnoses were made. Germline lookup yields CDR1 DFQATT and CDR2 SNEGSKA (reference sequence). The CDR3 extends over 15 amino acids. J was trimmed by 7 bases and V by 4 bases; bases with no gene match: 9. Using RNA transcripts as the source, TCR beta CDR3 regions were amplified. TCR CDR3 underwent first-round RT-PCR with the HTBI primer set. TCRdb used MiXCR to reprocess the multiplex PCR reads, holding one entry per CDR3 protein. Of around 210,000 distinct CDR3 sequences in the sample, roughly a sixth were seen once.

The clonotype originates from a woman aged 45 to 65 with Graves' hyperthyroidism. Input material: blood. The chain is built from TRBV20-1 and TRBJ2-1, with 11 positions matching TRBD2. In DNA, the CDR3 is TGCAGTGCTAACCCGTTAGCGGGAGGGGGGAATGAGCAGTTCTTC. Translating it yields CSANPLAGGGNEQFF.